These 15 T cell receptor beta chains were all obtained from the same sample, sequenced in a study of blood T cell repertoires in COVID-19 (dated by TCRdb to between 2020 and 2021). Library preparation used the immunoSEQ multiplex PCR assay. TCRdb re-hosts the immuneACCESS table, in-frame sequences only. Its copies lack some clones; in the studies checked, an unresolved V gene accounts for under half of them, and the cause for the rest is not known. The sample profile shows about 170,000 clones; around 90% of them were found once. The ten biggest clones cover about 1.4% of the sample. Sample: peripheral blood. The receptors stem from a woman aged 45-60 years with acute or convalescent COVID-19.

The CDR3 here is CASSTSGSSYNEQFF. In DNA form, the CDR3 reads TGTGCCAGTAGTACAAGCGGGAGCTCCTACAATGAGCAGTTCTTC. The gene calls are TRBV19 and TRBJ2-1, with 8 bases aligning to TRBD2. The CDR3 extends over 15 amino acids. Germline CDR1 and CDR2: LNHDA and SQIVND (reference sequence). Trimming removed 4 bases from V and 0 bases from J; junction bases left unmatched: 2.

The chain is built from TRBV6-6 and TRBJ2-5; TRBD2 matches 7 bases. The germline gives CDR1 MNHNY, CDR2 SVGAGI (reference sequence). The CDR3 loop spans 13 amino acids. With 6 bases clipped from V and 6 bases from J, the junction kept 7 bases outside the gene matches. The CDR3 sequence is CASSQGGSQTQYF. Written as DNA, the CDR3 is TGTGCCAGCAGCCAGGGAGGGTCGCAGACCCAGTACTTC.

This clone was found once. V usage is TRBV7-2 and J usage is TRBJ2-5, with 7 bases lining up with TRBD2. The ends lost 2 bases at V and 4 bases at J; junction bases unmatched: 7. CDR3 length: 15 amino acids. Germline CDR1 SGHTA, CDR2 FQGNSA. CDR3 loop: CASSLMGVAGETQYF. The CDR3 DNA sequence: TGTGCCAGCAGCTTAATGGGCGTAGCGGGAGAGACCCAGTACTTC. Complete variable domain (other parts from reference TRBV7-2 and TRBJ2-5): GAGVSQSPSNKVTEKGKDVELRCDPISGHTALYWYRQSLGQGLEFLIYFQGNSAPDKSGLPSDRFSAERTGGSVSTLTIQRTQQEDSAVYLCASSLMGVAGETQYFGPGTRLLVL.

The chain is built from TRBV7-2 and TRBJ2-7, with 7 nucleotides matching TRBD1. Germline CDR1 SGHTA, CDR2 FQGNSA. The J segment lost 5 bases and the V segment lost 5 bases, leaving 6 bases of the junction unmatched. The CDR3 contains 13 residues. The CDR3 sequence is CASSRQGRDEQYF. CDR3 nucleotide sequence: TGTGCCAGCAGCCGACAGGGTAGAGACGAGCAGTACTTC. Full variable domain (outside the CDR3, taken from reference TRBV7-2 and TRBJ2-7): GAGVSQSPSNKVTEKGKDVELRCDPISGHTALYWYRQSLGQGLEFLIYFQGNSAPDKSGLPSDRFSAERTGGSVSTLTIQRTQQEDSAVYLCASSRQGRDEQYFGPGTRLTVT.

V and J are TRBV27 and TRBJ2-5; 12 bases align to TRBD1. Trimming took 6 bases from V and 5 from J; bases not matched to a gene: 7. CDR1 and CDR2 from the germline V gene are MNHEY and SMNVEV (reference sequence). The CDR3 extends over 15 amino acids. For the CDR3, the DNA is TGTGCCAGCAGCTTGGGACAGGGGGCTCGGGAGACCCAGTACTTC. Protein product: CASSLGQGARETQYF.

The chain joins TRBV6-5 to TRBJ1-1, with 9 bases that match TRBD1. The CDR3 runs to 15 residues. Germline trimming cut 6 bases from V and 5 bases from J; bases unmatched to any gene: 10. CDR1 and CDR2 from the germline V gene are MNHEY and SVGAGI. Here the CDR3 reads CASSGLLDRGTEAFF. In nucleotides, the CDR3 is TGTGCCAGCAGCGGCCTCTTGGACAGGGGTACTGAAGCTTTCTTT.

This CDR3 is CASSRQGAAGELFF. In nucleotides, the CDR3 is TGTGCCAGCAGCCGCCAGGGGGCGGCCGGGGAGCTGTTTTTT. The gene calls are TRBV3-1 (or the pseudogene TRBV3-2) and TRBJ2-2; 8 positions match TRBD1. Germline CDR1 LGHDT, CDR2 YNNKEL (reference sequence). The CDR3 loop spans 14 amino acids. The junction had 4 bases not matched to a gene; V was cut back by 4 bases and J by 6 bases.

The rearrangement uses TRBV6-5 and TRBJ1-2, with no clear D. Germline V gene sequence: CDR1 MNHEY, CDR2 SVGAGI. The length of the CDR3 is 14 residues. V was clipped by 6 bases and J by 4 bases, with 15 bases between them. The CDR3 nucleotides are TGTGCCAGCAGAACGGAGGTGTTCCCCTATGGCTACACCTTC. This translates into CASRTEVFPYGYTF.

CDR3 protein: CASSQGTSWTYEQYF. The DNA of the CDR3 is TGCGCCAGCAGCCAGGGGACTAGCTGGACCTACGAGCAGTACTTC. The chain joins TRBV4-3 to TRBJ2-7; 9 bases fit TRBD2. Germline V CDR1 and CDR2: LGHNA, YSLEER. After removal of 3 bases from V and 2 bases from J, the junction contained 5 bases not matched to a gene. CDR3 length equals 15 residues.

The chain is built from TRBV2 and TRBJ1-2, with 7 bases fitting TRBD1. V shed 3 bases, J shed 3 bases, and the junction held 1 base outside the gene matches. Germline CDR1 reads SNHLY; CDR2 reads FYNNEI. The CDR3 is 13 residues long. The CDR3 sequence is CASSDTGDYGYTF. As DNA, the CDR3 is TGTGCCAGCAGTGACACAGGGGACTATGGCTACACCTTC.

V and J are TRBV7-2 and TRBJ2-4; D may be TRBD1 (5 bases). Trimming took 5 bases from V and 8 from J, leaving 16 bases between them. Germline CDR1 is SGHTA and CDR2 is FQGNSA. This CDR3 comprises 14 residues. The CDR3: CASSPLRELDIQYF. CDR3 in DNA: TGTGCCAGCAGCCCCCTCAGGGAATTAGACATTCAGTACTTC.

The CDR3 sequence: CASSLGGTGYNEQFF. CDR3 nucleotide sequence: TGTGCCAGCAGCTTAGGGGGGACAGGATACAATGAGCAGTTCTTC. The chain combines TRBV7-7 with TRBJ2-1; TRBD1 matches 8 bases. Germline V lookup: CDR1 SSHAT, CDR2 FNYEAQ (reference sequence). The V and J ends lost 1 base and 4 bases, in that order; junction bases with no gene match: 3. The CDR3 is made up of 15 amino acids.

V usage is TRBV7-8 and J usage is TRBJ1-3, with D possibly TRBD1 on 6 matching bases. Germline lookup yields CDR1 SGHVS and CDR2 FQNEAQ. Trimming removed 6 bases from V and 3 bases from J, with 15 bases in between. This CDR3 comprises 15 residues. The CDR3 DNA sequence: TGTGCCAGCAGGAAGTACCGGGACATTGGAAACACCATATATTTT. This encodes CASRKYRDIGNTIYF.

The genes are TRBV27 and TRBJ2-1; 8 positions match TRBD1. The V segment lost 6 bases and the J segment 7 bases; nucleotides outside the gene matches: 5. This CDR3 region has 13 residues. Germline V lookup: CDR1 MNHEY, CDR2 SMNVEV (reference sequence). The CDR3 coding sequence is TGTGCCAGCAGACGGACAGGGCTGAATGAGCAGTTCTTC. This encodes CASRRTGLNEQFF.

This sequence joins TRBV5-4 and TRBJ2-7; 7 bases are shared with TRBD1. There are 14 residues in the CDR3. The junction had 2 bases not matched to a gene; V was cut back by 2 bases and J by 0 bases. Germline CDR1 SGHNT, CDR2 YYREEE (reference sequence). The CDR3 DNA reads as TGTGCCAGCAGCTTAGGACAGGCCTCCTACGAGCAGTACTTC. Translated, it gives CASSLGQASYEQYF.